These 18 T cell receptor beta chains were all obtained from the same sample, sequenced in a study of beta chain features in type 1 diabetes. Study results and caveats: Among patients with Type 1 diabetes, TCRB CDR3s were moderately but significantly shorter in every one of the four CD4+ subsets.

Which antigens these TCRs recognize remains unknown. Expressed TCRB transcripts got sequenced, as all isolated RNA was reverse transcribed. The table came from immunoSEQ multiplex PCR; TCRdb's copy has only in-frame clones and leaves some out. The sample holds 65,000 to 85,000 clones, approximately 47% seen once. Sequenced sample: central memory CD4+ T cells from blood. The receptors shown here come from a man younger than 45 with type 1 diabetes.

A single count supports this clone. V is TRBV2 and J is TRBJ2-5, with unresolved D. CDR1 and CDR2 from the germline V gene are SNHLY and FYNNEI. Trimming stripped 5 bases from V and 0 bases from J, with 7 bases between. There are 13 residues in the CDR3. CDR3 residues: CASSLQHQETQYF. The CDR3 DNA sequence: TGTGCCAGCAGTTTACAGCACCAAGAGACCCAGTACTTC.

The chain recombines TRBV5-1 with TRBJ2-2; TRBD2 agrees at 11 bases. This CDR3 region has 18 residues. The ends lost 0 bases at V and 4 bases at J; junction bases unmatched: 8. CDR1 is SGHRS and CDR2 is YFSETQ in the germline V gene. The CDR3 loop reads CASSLALAGGRGTGELFF. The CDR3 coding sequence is TGCGCCAGCAGCTTGGCCCTAGCGGGAGGACGCGGCACCGGGGAGCTGTTTTTT.

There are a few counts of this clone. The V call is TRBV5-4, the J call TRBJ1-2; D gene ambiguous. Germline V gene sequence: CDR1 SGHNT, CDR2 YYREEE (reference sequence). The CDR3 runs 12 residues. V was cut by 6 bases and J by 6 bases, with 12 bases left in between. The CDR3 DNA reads TGTGCCAGCAAGGATACGGGAGATGGCTACACCTTC. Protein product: CASKDTGDGYTF.

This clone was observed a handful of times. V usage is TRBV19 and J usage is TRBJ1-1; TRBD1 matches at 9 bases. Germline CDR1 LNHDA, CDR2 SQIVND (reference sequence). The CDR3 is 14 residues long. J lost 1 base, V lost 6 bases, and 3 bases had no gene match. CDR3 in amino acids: CASRPDRGNTEAFF. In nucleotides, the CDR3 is TGTGCCAGTAGGCCGGACAGGGGGAACACTGAAGCTTTCTTT.

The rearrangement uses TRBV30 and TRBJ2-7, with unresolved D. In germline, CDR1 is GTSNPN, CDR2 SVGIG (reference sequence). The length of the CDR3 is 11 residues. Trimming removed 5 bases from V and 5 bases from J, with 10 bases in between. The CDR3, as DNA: TGTGCCTGGCTCCTCAGTAACGAGCAGTACTTC. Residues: CAWLLSNEQYF.

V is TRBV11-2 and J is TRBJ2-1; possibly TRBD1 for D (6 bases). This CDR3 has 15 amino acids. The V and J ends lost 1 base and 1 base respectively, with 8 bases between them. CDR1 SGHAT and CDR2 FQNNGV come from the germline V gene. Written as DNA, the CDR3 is TGTGCCAGCAGCTTAGGGCAGGGGTCCTACAATGAGCAGTTCTTC. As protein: CASSLGQGSYNEQFF.

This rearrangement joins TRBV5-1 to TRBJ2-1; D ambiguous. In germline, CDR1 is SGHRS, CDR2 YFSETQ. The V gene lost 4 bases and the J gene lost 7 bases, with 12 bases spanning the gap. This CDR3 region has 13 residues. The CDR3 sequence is CASSTYVDNEQFF. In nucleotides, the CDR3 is TGCGCCAGCAGCACTTACGTAGATAATGAGCAGTTCTTC.

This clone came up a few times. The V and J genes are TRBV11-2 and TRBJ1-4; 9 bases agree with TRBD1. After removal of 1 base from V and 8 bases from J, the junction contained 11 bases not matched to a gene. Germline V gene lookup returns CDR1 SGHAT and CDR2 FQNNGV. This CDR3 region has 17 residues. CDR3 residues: CASSLGYRGPLGEKLFF. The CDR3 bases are TGTGCCAGCAGCTTAGGGTACAGGGGGCCGTTAGGGGAAAAACTGTTTTTT.

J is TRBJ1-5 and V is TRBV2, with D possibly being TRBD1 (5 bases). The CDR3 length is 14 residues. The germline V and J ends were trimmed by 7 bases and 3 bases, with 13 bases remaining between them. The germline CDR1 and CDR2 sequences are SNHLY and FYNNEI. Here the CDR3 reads CASTPGRNNQPQHF. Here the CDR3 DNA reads TGTGCCAGCACCCCAGGGCGGAACAATCAGCCCCAGCATTTT.

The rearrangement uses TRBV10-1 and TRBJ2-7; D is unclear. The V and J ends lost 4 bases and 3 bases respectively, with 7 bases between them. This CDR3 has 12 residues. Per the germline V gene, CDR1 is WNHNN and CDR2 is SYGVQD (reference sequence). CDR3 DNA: TGCGCCAGCAGTGTAAACAACTACGAGCAGTACTTC. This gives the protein CASSVNNYEQYF.

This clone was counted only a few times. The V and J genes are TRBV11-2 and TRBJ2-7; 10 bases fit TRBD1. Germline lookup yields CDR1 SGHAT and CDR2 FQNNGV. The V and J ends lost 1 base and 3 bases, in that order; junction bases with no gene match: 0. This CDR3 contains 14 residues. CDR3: CASSLGTGGYEQYF. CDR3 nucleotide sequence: TGTGCCAGCAGCTTAGGGACAGGGGGCTACGAGCAGTACTTC.

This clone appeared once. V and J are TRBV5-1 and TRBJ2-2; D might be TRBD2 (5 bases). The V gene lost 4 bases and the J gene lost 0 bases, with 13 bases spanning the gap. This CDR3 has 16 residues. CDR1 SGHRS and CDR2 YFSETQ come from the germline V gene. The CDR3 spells CASSLSSRANTGELFF. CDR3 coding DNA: TGCGCCAGCAGCCTGTCTAGCCGCGCGAACACCGGGGAGCTGTTTTTT.

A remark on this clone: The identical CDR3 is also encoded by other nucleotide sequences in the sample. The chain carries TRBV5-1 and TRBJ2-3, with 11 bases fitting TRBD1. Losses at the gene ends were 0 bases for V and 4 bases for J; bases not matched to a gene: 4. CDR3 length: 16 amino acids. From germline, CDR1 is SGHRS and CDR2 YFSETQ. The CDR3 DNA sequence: TGCGCCAGCAGCTTGGAAGGGACAGGGGGAGCAGATACGCAGTATTTT. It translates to CASSLEGTGGADTQYF.

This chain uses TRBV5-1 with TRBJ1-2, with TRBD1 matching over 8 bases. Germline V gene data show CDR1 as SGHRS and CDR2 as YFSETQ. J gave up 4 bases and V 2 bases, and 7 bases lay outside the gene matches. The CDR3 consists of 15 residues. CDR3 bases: TGCGCCAGCAGCTTAACCCCAGGGGGCGGCTATGGCTACACCTTC. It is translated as CASSLTPGGGYGYTF.

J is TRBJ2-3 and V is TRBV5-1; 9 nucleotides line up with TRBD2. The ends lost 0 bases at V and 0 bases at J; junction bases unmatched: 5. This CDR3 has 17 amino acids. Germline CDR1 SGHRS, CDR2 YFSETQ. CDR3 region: CASSLATTSGSTDTQYF. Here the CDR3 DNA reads TGCGCCAGCAGCTTGGCCACCACTAGCGGGAGCACAGATACGCAGTATTTT.

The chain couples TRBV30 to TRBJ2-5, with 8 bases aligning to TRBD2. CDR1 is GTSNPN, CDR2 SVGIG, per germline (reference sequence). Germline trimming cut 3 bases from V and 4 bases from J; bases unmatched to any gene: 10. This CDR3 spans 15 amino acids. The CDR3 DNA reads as TGTGCCTGGAGAGAGGCTAGCGGGTCGACAGAGACCCAGTACTTC. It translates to CAWREASGSTETQYF.

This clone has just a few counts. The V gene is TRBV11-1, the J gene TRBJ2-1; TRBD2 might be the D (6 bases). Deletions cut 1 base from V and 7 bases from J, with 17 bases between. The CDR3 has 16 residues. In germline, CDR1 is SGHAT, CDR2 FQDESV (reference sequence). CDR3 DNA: TGTGCCAGCAGCTTAGAATCCCGGCGGGATCGGAATGAGCAGTTCTTC. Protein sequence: CASSLESRRDRNEQFF.

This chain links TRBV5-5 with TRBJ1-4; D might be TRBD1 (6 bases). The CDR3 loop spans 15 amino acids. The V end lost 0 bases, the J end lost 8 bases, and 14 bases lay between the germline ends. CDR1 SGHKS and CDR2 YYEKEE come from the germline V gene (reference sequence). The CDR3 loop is CASSLGPDSREKLFF. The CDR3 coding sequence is TGTGCCAGCAGCTTGGGTCCGGACAGTAGGGAAAAACTGTTTTTT.